This T cell receptor beta chain was captured by sequencing in a study of T cells in Graves' hyperthyroidism and ophthalmopathy. Study summary: Initial diagnosis, before any treatment, was when peripheral blood was collected. Points from the study as a whole: Blood also held most thyroid clonotypes expanded beyond 0.001.

This clonotype was observed at least ten times. The antigen is not known. Germline V gives CDR1 DFQATT, CDR2 SNEGSKA (reference sequence). This CDR3 is 15 amino acids long. With 3 bases removed from V and 1 base from J, the gap between germline ends came to 15 bases. The source material, RNA transcripts, was used to amplify TCR beta CDR3 regions. HTBI primers were the set used in a first-round RT-PCR of the TCR CDR3. One entry per CDR3 protein, called by TCRdb with MiXCR from the multiplex PCR reads. Of around 290,000 distinct CDR3 sequences detected, over 15% appear once; the ten largest clones hold less than 70%. Each 10 ml fresh peripheral blood draw supplied the PBMCs.

Sequenced input: blood. This chain joins TRBV20-1 and TRBJ1-1; the D is unclear. The TCR comes from a woman aged 55-69 years with Graves' ophthalmopathy. The CDR3 nucleotides are TGCAGTGCTAGGGCCCCTTTATCCGGGAACACTGAAGCTTTCTTT. Translated: CSARAPLSGNTEAFF.